A selection of T cell receptor beta chains follows, all from one sample in a study of tumor and adjacent non-tumor tissue in lung cancer. Using its own MiXCR run on the multiplex PCR reads, TCRdb lists one record per CDR3 protein. The sample lists roughly 120,000 distinct CDR3 sequences; 62% were seen once. What was sequenced was distant non-tumor lung tissue. Receptors were obtained from a man in his sixties with non-small cell lung cancer. The CDR3 runs from the conserved cysteine through the conserved F or W. The D gene is left open where the match is weak. Clone sizes are given selectively: once, few, many, or a class where the clone is expanded.

TRBJ1-1,TRBV7-9,NA,many,CASSLGQMNTEAFF,TGTGCCAGCAGCTTAGGACAGATGAACACTGAAGCTTTCTTT
TRBJ1-2,TRBV29-1,NA,NA,CSVQGGGYGCTF,NA
TRBJ1-1,TRBV13,NA,NA,CASSSYSTEAFF,TGTGCCAGCAGCTCATATTCGACAGAGGCTTTCTTT
TRBJ1-4,TRBV4-2,NA,NA,CASIQGGVGEKPFF,TGTGCCAGCATCCAAGGTGGAGTAGGGGAAAAACCGTTTTTT
TRBJ2-6,TRBV6-5,NA,once,CASSCGAGSSGANVLTF,TGTGCCAGCAGTTGCGGGGCAGGCTCCTCTGGGGCCAACGTCCTGACTTTC
TRBJ2-3,TRBV20-1,NA,many,CSAIGPDRTDTQYF,TGCAGTGCTATAGGGCCGGATCGTACAGATACGCAGTATTTT
TRBJ1-6,TRBV11-2,NA,once,CTTFDGGSYNSPLRF,TGTACCACCTTTGACGGAGGCTCCTATAATTCACCCCTCCGCTTT
TRBJ2-1,TRBV29-1,NA,many,CSVDRLSYNEQFF,TGCAGCGTTGACAGGCTCTCCTACAATGAGCAGTTCTTC
TRBJ2-7,TRBV10-2,NA,NA,CASKVPYEQYF,TGCGCCAGCAAAGTCCCCTACGAGCAGTACTTC
TRBJ2-5,TRBV20-1,TRBD2,NA,CSAGRLAGEIHYF,TGCAGTGCTGGACGACTAGCGGGCGAGATCCACTACTTC
TRBJ2-2,TRBV6-2/TRBV6-3,TRBD2,NA,CTSSYLGLATGELFF,TGTACCAGCAGCTACCTGGGACTAGCAACCGGGGAGCTGTTTTTT
TRBJ2-1,TRBV12-3/TRBV12-4,TRBD2,few,CASGLAEGRRHNEQFF,TGTGCCAGCGGACTAGCGGAGGGGCGGCGACACAATGAGCAGTTCTTC
TRBJ1-5,TRBV5-4,TRBD1,once,CASSYQGGNQPLHF,TGTGCCAGCAGTTACCAGGGGGGCAATCAGCCCCTGCATTTT
TRBJ2-3,TRBV5-1,TRBD2,few,CASSLDLRGGTDTQYF,TGCGCCAGCAGCTTGGATCTGCGGGGGGGCACAGATACGCAGTATTTT
TRBJ2-5,TRBV6-5,TRBD2,many,CASSPIAGSRQWETQYF,TGTGCCAGCAGCCCCATAGCGGGGAGCCGTCAGTGGGAGACCCAGTACTTC
TRBJ2-3,TRBV6-2/TRBV6-3,TRBD2,many,CASSFPLAGNTDTQYF,TGTGCCAGCAGTTTCCCCCTAGCGGGAAACACAGATACGCAGTATTTT
TRBJ2-1,TRBV7-9,TRBD2,few,CASSSLASGYYNEQFF,TGTGCCAGCAGCTCACTCGCTAGCGGGTACTACAATGAGCAGTTCTTC
TRBJ2-2,TRBV6-1,NA,many,CASSGGRAPNTGELFF,TGTGCCAGCAGCGGGGGACGGGCACCTAACACCGGGGAGCTGTTTTTT
TRBJ1-2,TRBV5-6,TRBD1,NA,CTSSFELGQLMDYRYTF,TGTACCAGCAGCTTCGAACTGGGACAGCTTATGGACTATCGCTACACCTTC
TRBJ2-3,TRBV13,TRBD1,many,CASRGQGDTDTQYF,TGTGCCAGCAGGGGACAGGGGGACACAGATACGCAGTATTTT
TRBJ2-1,TRBV11-1,NA,medium-sized,CASSLEPSTRPFF,TGTGCCAGCAGCTTAGAACCCTCAACTAGGCCGTTCTTC
TRBJ2-3,TRBV12-3/TRBV12-4,NA,NA,CASRTVRTSGTNTQYF,TGTGCCAGCAGAACCGTACGGACCTCGGGCACAAATACGCAGTATTTT
TRBJ2-7,TRBV11-3,NA,once,CASSGVTVGSEHYF,TGTGCCAGCAGTGGGGTAACAGTGGGCAGCGAGCACTACTTC
TRBJ2-3,TRBV11-2,NA,NA,CASSLWGHGTDTQYF,TGTGCCAGCAGCTTGTGGGGTCACGGCACAGATACGCAGTATTTT
TRBJ2-7,TRBV14,TRBD2,NA,CASSQAGLAAEQYF,TGTGCCAGCAGCCAAGCGGGACTAGCGGCCGAGCAGTACTTC
TRBJ1-2,TRBV29-1,TRBD1,NA,CSAGTVNYDYTF,TGCAGCGCCGGGACAGTTAACTATGACTACACCTTC
TRBJ2-1,TRBV29-1,TRBD2,many,CSVREGQYNEQFF,TGCAGCGTGAGGGAGGGCCAATACAATGAGCAGTTCTTC
TRBJ2-1,TRBV20-1,TRBD2,NA,CSARYPSGGARNEQFF,TGCAGTGCTAGGTACCCTAGCGGGGGGGCTCGGAATGAGCAGTTCTTC
TRBJ2-1,TRBV4-3,NA,NA,CASSQGTGGAVNYNEQFF,TGCGCCAGCAGCCAAGGGACTGGGGGGGCCGTGAACTACAATGAGCAGTTCTTC
TRBJ1-5,TRBV19,NA,few,CASSPGRTPSNQPQHF,TGTGCCAGTAGTCCTGGACGGACGCCTAGCAATCAGCCCCAGCATTTT